One T cell receptor beta chain is described in this entry. This clone was observed a handful of times. Which antigen it targets is not known. Nothing much larger sits one base from this clone, and base qualities are not available. The germline V and J ends show losses of 3 bases and 0 bases respectively, and no gene match explains 3 bases of the junction. There are 17 amino acids in the CDR3, from cysteine to phenylalanine inclusive. Only the CDR3 region is kept as DNA, spanning 51 bases read in frame from base 1. In the germline V gene (reference sequence), CDR1 corresponds to MNHEY and CDR2 to SMNVEV. The library was prepared using the immunoSEQ multiplex PCR assay. Sourced from immuneACCESS, this table was stored by TCRdb with only in-frame sequences that have V and J called. A share of the clones is absent; for the studies checked, an unresolved V gene accounts for under half, and the remainder has no known explanation. For this sample there are tens of thousands of clones; 55% to 65% appear just once. Of the sample, around 10% falls within the top ten clones.

For TCR Vbeta sequencing, memory CD4+ T cells were sorted ex vivo from the peripheral blood of both healthy controls and narcolepsy patients. This specimen belongs to a study of T cells in narcolepsy (dated 2018 in TCRdb). With regard to the full study: Patients with narcolepsy type 1 or type 2 (NT1, NT2) and healthy control donors were enrolled in the study. To look for autoreactive T cells in narcolepsy patients that target self-antigens of hypocretin neurons (hypocretin, TRIB2), the study used TCR Vbeta sequencing to follow clonotypes in blood and CSF.

The research as a whole found: In plots comparing CSF and blood CD4+ T cell clonotypes from the same patient, HCRT-specific and TRIB2-specific autoreactive clonotypes were highlighted. Numbers of sequenced blood memory CD4+ clonotypes were comparable, with averages of 38,000 to 40,000 in patients and fewer than 35,000 in controls. No sequences matching autoreactive T cell clones were contained in some blood memory CD4+ repertoires from patients and controls. Autoreactive clonotypes were reported to be detected serially in the blood of the same patients and of different patients, but not in the blood of healthy controls.

The chain is made from TRBV27 and TRBJ2-3, with 13 bases matching TRBD2. This clonotype was obtained from a human donor in good health. The specimen was memory (CD45RA-) CD4+ T cells from blood. The label giving this sample's cell subset or site can be read as: memory T cells sorted ex vivo from peripheral blood. The DNA sequence is as follows: TGTGCCAGCAGTTTGGGGACTAGCGGGATAAGCACAGATACGCAGTATTTT. Translated, this is CASSLGTSGISTDTQYF.